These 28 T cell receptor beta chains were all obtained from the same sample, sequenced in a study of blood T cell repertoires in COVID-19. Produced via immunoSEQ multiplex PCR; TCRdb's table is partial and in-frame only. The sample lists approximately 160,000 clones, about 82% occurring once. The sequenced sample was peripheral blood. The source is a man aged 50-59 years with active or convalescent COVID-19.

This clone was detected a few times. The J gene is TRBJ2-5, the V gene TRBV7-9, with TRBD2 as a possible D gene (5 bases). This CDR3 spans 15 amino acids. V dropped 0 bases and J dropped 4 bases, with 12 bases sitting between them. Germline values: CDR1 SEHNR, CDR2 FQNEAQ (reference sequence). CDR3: CASSLALEGRETQYF. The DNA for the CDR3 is TGTGCCAGCAGCTTAGCGTTAGAAGGGAGAGAGACCCAGTACTTC.

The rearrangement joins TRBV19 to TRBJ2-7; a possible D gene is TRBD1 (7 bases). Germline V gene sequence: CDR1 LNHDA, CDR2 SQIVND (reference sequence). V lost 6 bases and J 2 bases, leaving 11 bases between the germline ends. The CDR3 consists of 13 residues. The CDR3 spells CASRRDSTYEQYF. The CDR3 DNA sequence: TGTGCCAGTAGGCGGGACAGCACCTACGAGCAGTACTTC.

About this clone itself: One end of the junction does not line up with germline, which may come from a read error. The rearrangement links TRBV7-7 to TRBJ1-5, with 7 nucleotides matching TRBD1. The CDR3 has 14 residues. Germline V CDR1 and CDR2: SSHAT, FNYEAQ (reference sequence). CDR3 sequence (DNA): TGTGCTAGCAGCTCCGACAGGGTTGGTCAGCCCCAGCATTTT. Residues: CASSSDRVGQPQHF.

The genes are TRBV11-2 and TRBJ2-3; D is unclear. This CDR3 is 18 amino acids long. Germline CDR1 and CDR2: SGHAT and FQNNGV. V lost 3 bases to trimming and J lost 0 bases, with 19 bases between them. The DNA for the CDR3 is TGTGCCAGCAGCTTCTCCGTGAACCCTCGTACTAGCACAGATACGCAGTATTTT. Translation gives CASSFSVNPRTSTDTQYF.

CDR3 nucleotides: TGTGCCAGCAGTTATAGTCCCGGACAGGGGACCTTTCCCAATTCACCCCTCCACTTT. Translated, it gives CASSYSPGQGTFPNSPLHF. J is TRBJ1-6 and V is TRBV3-1 (or the pseudogene TRBV3-2), with 9 nucleotides matching TRBD1. Germline CDR1 is LGHDT and CDR2 is YNNKEL (reference sequence). The CDR3 runs 19 residues. The trim removed 6 bases at V and 7 bases at J, leaving 19 bases unmatched.

The CDR3, as DNA: TGTGCCAGCAGTTACGTCTCAGGGCGGGATAGGGGTCAGCCCCAGCATTTT. Its protein is CASSYVSGRDRGQPQHF. The chain employs TRBV6-2 or TRBV6-3 and TRBJ1-5, with D perhaps matching TRBD1 (5 bases). Trimming stripped 2 bases from V and 6 bases from J, with 20 bases between. The CDR3 length is 17 residues. Germline V lookup: CDR1 MNHEY, CDR2 SVGEGT.

CDR3 residues: CASRLAPYGYTF. CDR3 sequence (DNA): TGTGCCAGCCGTTTGGCACCTTATGGCTACACCTTC. The rearrangement links TRBV2 to TRBJ1-2, with D uncertain. The CDR3 is made up of 12 amino acids. Trimming took 8 bases from V and 5 from J, leaving 12 bases between them. Germline V gene lookup returns CDR1 SNHLY and CDR2 FYNNEI.

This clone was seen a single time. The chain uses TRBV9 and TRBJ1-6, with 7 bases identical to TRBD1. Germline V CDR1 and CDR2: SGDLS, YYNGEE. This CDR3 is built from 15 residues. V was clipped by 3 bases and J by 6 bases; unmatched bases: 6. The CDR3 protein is CASSARQGSNSPLHF. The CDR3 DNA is TGTGCCAGCAGCGCACGACAGGGAAGTAATTCACCCCTCCACTTT.

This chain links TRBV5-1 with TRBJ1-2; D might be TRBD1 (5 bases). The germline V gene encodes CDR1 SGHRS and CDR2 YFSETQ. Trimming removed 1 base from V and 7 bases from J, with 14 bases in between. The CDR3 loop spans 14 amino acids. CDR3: CASSLLPRAAGYTF. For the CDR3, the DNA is TGCGCCAGCAGCTTGTTGCCCAGGGCTGCTGGCTACACCTTC.

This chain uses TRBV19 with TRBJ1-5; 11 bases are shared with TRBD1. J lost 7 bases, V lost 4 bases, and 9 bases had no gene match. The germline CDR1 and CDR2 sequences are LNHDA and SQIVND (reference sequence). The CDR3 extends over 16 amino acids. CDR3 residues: CASSRGTGGIGQPQHF. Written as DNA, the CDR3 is TGTGCCAGTAGTAGAGGGACAGGGGGTATCGGACAGCCCCAGCATTTT.

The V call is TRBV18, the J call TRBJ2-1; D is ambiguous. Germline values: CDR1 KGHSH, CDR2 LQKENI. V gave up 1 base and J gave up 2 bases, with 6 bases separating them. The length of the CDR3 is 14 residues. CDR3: CASSPRNAYNEQFF. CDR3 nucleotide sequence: TGTGCCAGCTCACCACGTAATGCCTACAATGAGCAGTTCTTC.

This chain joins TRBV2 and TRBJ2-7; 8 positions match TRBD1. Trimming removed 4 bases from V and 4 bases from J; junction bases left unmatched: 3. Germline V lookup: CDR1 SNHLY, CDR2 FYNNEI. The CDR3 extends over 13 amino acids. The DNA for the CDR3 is TGTGCCAGCAGTGGACAGGGGAAATACGAGCAGTACTTC. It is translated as CASSGQGKYEQYF. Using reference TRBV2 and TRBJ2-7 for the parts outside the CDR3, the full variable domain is EPEVTQTPSHQVTQMGQEVILRCVPISNHLYFYWYRQILGQKVEFLVSFYNNEISEKSEIFDDQFSVERPDGSNFTLKIRSTKLEDSAMYFCASSGQGKYEQYFGPGTRLTVT.

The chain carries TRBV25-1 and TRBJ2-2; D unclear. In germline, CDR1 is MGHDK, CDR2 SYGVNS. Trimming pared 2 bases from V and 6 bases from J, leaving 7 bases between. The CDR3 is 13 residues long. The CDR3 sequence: CASSENLAGELFF. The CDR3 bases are TGTGCCAGCAGTGAAAACTTGGCCGGGGAGCTGTTTTTT.

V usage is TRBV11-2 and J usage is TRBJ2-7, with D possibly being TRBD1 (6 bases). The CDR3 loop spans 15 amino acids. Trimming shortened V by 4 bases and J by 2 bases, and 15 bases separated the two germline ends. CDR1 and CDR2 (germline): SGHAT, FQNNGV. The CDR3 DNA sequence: TGTGCCAGCAGCTATAACAGGGTAGCAACCTACGAGCAGTACTTC. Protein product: CASSYNRVATYEQYF.

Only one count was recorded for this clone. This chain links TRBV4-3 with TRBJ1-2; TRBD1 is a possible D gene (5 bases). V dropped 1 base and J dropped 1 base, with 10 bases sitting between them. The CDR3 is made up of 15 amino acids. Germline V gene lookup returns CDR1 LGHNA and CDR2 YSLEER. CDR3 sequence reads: CASSQGGGHNYGYTF. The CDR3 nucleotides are TGCGCCAGCAGCCAAGGGGGGGGTCATAACTATGGCTACACCTTC.

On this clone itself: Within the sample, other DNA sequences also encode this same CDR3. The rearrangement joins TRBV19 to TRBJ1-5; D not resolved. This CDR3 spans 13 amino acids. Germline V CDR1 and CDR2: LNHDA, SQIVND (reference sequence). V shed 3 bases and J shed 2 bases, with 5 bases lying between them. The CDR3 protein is CASSISGNQPQHF. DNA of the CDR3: TGTGCCAGTAGTATTTCTGGCAATCAGCCCCAGCATTTT.

The CDR3 region is CASSQARPLGGPQHF. CDR3 bases: TGTGCCAGCAGCCAGGCCAGACCCCTCGGCGGGCCCCAGCATTTT. V and J are TRBV3-1 (or the pseudogene TRBV3-2) and TRBJ1-5; D not resolved. Germline V gives CDR1 LGHDT, CDR2 YNNKEL (reference sequence). The CDR3 consists of 15 residues. The germline V and J ends were trimmed by 3 bases and 9 bases, with 18 bases remaining between them.

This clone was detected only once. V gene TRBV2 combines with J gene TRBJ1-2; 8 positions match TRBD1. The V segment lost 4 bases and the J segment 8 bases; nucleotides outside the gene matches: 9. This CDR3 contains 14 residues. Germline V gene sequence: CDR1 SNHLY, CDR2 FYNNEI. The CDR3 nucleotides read TGTGCCAGCAGTGGGGCGGACAGGGCTGAAGGCTACACCTTC. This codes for CASSGADRAEGYTF.

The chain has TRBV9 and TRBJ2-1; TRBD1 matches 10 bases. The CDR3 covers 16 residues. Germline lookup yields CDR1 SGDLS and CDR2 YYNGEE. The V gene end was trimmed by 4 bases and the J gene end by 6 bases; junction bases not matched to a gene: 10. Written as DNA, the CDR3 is TGTGCCAGCAGCCTAACCCCCGGACAGGGGGGCAATGAGCAGTTCTTC. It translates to CASSLTPGQGGNEQFF.

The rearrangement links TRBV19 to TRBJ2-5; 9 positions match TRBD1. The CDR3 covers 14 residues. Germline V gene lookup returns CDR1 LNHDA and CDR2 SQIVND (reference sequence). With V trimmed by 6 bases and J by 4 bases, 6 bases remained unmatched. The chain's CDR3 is CASRTTGGGETQYF. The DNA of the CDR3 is TGTGCCAGTAGGACTACAGGGGGCGGAGAGACCCAGTACTTC.

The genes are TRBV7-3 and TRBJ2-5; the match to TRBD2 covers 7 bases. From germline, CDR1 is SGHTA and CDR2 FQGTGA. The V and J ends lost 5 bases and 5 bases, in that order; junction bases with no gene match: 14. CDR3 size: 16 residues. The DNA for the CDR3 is TGTGCCAGCAGCCCCTTCGGCGGGGGAAGGTTGGAGACCCAGTACTTC. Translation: CASSPFGGGRLETQYF.

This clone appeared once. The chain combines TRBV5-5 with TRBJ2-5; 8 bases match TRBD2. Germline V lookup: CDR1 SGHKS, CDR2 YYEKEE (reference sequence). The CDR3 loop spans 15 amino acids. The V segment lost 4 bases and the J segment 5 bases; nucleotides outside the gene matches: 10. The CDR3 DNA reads TGTGCCAGCAGCCCCGGGGGGGTCTCCCGGGAGACCCAGTACTTC. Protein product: CASSPGGVSRETQYF.

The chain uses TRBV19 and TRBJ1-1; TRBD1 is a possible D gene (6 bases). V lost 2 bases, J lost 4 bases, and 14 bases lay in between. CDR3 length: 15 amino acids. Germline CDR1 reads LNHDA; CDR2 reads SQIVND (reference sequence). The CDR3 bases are TGTGCCAGTAGTATAACGGGGGGCGCGGGCACTGAAGCTTTCTTT. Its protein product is CASSITGGAGTEAFF.

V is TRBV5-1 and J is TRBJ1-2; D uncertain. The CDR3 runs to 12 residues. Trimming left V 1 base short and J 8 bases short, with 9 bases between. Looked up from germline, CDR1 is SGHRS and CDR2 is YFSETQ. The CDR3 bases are TGCGCCAGCAGCTTGAACGATAGAGGCTACACCTTC. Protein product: CASSLNDRGYTF.

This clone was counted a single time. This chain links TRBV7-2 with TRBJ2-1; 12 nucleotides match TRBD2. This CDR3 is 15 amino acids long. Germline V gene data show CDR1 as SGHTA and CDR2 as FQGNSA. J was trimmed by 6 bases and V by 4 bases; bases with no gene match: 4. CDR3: CASSSSGGGPNEQFF. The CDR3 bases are TGTGCCAGCAGCTCTAGCGGGGGGGGCCCCAATGAGCAGTTCTTC.

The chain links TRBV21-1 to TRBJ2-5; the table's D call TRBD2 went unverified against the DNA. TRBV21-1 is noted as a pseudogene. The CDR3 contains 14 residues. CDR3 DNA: TGTGCCTCTAGCAAAACGGGGGGGGAGGAGACCCAGTACTTC. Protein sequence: CASSKTGGEETQYF.

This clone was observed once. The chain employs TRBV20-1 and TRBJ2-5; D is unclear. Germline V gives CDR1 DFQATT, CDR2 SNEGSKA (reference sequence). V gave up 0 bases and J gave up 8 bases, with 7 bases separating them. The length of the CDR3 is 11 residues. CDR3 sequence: CSARDYATQYF. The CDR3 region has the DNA TGCAGTGCTAGAGACTATGCTACCCAGTACTTC.

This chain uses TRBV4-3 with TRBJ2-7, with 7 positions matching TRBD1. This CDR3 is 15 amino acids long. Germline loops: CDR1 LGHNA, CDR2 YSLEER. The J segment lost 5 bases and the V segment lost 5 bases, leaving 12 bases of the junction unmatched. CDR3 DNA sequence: TGCGCCAGCAGCATTCGTCCGACAGGGTTAGACGAGCAGTACTTC. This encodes CASSIRPTGLDEQYF.